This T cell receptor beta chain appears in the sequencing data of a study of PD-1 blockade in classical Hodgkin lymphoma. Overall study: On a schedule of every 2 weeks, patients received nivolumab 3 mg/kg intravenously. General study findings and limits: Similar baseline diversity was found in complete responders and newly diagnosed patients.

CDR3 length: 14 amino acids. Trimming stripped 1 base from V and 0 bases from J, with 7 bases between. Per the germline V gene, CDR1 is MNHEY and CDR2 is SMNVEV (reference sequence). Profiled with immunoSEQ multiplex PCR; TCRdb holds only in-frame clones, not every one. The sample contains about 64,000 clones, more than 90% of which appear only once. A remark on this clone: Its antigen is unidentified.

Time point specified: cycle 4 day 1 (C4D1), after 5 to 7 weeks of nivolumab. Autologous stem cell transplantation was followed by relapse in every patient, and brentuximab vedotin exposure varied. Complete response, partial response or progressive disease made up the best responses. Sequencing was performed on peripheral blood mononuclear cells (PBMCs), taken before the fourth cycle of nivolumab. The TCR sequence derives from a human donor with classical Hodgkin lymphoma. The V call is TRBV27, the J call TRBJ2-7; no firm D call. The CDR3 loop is CASSLYGPSYEQYF. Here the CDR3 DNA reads TGTGCCAGCAGTTTATACGGGCCCTCCTACGAGCAGTACTTC.